This TCR beta chain is from a study of T cells in Graves' hyperthyroidism and ophthalmopathy. Study-wide background: At initial diagnosis, before any treatment had begun, peripheral blood was obtained.

A Clinical Activity Score of at least 3, a NOSPECS grade of at least 4 and a duration under 3 months were recorded in the ophthalmopathy patients. Points from the study as a whole: Peripheral blood also featured most of the thyroid clonotypes expanded above 0.001.

This clonotype was counted many times. The antigen remains unidentified. The V and J ends lost 5 bases and 0 bases respectively, with 10 bases between them. CDR1 is MNHEY and CDR2 is SVGAGI in the germline V gene. The CDR3 is made up of 14 amino acids. What was amplified from RNA transcripts were TCR beta CDR3 regions. The HTBI primer set was used in a first-round RT-PCR of the TCR CDR3. TCRdb redid the calling of the multiplex PCR reads with MiXCR, one entry per CDR3 protein. Altogether roughly 240,000 distinct CDR3 sequences are present, approximately 23% being singletons, with the ten largest covering around 40%.

The chain recombines TRBV6-5 with TRBJ1-2; TRBD1 is a possible D gene (5 bases). Sequenced: blood. This TCR was sampled from a woman aged 40-49 years with Graves' ophthalmopathy. Here the CDR3 reads CASSRQNTNYGYTF. The CDR3 region has the DNA TGTGCCAGCAGTCGACAGAATACTAACTATGGCTACACCTTC.